One sample yielded the 18 T cell receptor beta chains listed below, sequenced in a study of blood T cell repertoires in COVID-19. The method was immunoSEQ multiplex PCR; TCRdb's version includes in-frame clones alone and lacks a portion of them. Of fewer than 350,000 clones in the sample, approximately 90% were seen once. Sequenced: PBMCs or T cells enriched from blood (not recorded which). The origin of the receptors is a woman aged 60-75 years in a cohort exposed to, infected with or recovered from COVID-19 (not recorded which).

V is TRBV3-1 (or the pseudogene TRBV3-2) and J is TRBJ1-2; no clear D gene. With 3 bases removed from V and 3 bases from J, the gap between germline ends came to 8 bases. CDR1 and CDR2 from the germline V gene are LGHDT and YNNKEL (reference sequence). The CDR3 is 13 amino acids. Here the CDR3 DNA reads TGTGCCAGCAGCCACGGGGATTACTATGGCTACACCTTC. This sequence encodes CASSHGDYYGYTF.

The CDR3 coding sequence is TGTGCCAGCAGCTTAAATCCGGGCACTGAAGCTTTCTTT. Translated: CASSLNPGTEAFF. The chain combines TRBV7-3 with TRBJ1-1; unclear D gene. The CDR3 sequence is 13 residues long. Trimming took 1 base from V and 4 from J, leaving 7 bases between them. The germline gives CDR1 SGHTA, CDR2 FQGTGA. Looking up the rest from reference TRBV7-3 and TRBJ1-1 gives the full variable domain: GAGVSQTPSNKVTEKGKYVELRCDPISGHTALYWYRQSLGQGPEFLIYFQGTGAADDSGLPNDRFFAVRPEGSVSTLKIQRTERGDSAVYLCASSLNPGTEAFFGQGTRLTVV.

This clone was seen a single time. V usage is TRBV27 and J usage is TRBJ2-5; 7 nucleotides agree with TRBD1. Germline V gene lookup returns CDR1 MNHEY and CDR2 SMNVEV (reference sequence). The CDR3 length is 14 residues. Trimming cost V 5 bases and J 5 bases; bases outside gene matches: 8. As DNA, the CDR3 is TGTGCCAGCAGTCGCTACAGGGGCTGGGAGACCCAGTACTTC. Translating gives CASSRYRGWETQYF.

In this sample, this clone turned up once. The chain employs TRBV19 and TRBJ2-7, with 8 bases identical to TRBD2. The CDR3 extends over 16 amino acids. J gave up 5 bases and V 4 bases, and 13 bases lay outside the gene matches. CDR1 and CDR2 from the germline V gene are LNHDA and SQIVND (reference sequence). CDR3 protein: CASSRALERETHEQYF. Here the CDR3 DNA reads TGTGCCAGTAGTAGGGCCCTCGAGCGGGAGACCCACGAGCAGTACTTC.

This chain links TRBV28 with TRBJ1-2; 8 nucleotides line up with TRBD1. Looked up from germline, CDR1 is MDHEN and CDR2 is SYDVKM. With 4 bases clipped from V and 4 bases from J, the junction kept 5 bases outside the gene matches. The CDR3 is 14 residues long. The CDR3 loop is CASSYDRGGYGYTF. Here the CDR3 DNA reads TGTGCCAGCAGTTACGACAGGGGTGGCTATGGCTACACCTTC.

The chain joins TRBV7-9 to TRBJ2-1; weak D call: TRBD2 (6 bases). The V gene lost 5 bases and the J gene lost 1 base, with 12 bases spanning the gap. CDR3 size: 15 residues. Germline CDR1 reads SEHNR; CDR2 reads FQNEAQ (reference sequence). CDR3 amino acids: CASSHRDLSYNEQFF. DNA of the CDR3: TGTGCCAGCAGCCACCGGGACTTATCCTACAATGAGCAGTTCTTC. Complete variable domain (other parts from reference TRBV7-9 and TRBJ2-1): DTGVSQNPRHKITKRGQNVTFRCDPISEHNRLYWYRQTLGQGPEFLTYFQNEAQLEKSRLLSDRFSAERPKGSFSTLEIQRTEQGDSAMYLCASSHRDLSYNEQFFGPGTRLTVL.

The CDR3 loop is CAWSPALLTSGVSYNEQFF. CDR3 DNA sequence: TGTGCCTGGAGTCCCGCCCTCCTTACTAGCGGAGTCTCCTACAATGAGCAGTTCTTC. The gene calls are TRBV30 and TRBJ2-1; 8 positions match TRBD2. V shed 2 bases and J 0 bases; nucleotides not matched to a gene: 15. CDR3 length: 19 residues. CDR1 GTSNPN and CDR2 SVGIG come from the germline V gene (reference sequence).

The chain has TRBV3-1 (or the pseudogene TRBV3-2) and TRBJ1-1; D is possibly TRBD1 (5 bases). The germline V and J ends were trimmed by 2 bases and 4 bases, with 11 bases remaining between them. The V gene's germline CDR1 is LGHDT and CDR2 YNNKEL (reference sequence). CDR3 size: 14 residues. This chain's CDR3 is CASSQSPGGTEAFF. The CDR3 DNA is TGTGCCAGCAGCCAATCACCGGGGGGCACTGAAGCTTTCTTT.

This clone was seen only a few times. CDR3 bases: TGTGCCAGCAGCCGAGGACAGGGTAACACCGGGGAGCTGTTTTTT. Encoded protein: CASSRGQGNTGELFF. This chain links TRBV3-1 (or the pseudogene TRBV3-2) with TRBJ2-2; 8 nucleotides align to TRBD1. CDR3 length: 15 residues. Looked up from germline, CDR1 is LGHDT and CDR2 is YNNKEL (reference sequence). Unmatched junction bases numbered 3, after V lost 4 bases and J lost 2 bases.

The chain employs TRBV6-4 and TRBJ1-4; 8 positions match TRBD1. V shed 2 bases, J shed 8 bases, and the junction held 7 bases outside the gene matches. CDR3 size: 15 residues. CDR1 MRHNA and CDR2 SNTAGT come from the germline V gene. In DNA, the CDR3 is TGTGCCAGCAGTGACCAGGACAGGGTAGGGGAAAAACTGTTTTTT. Amino acids: CASSDQDRVGEKLFF.

The chain has TRBV5-1 and TRBJ2-7, with 10 positions matching TRBD2. This CDR3 is 17 amino acids long. From germline, CDR1 is SGHRS and CDR2 YFSETQ. With 0 bases clipped from V and 1 base from J, the junction kept 7 bases outside the gene matches. CDR3 region: CASSLAPSGSGSYEQYF. CDR3 DNA sequence: TGCGCCAGCAGCTTGGCCCCTAGCGGGAGTGGGTCCTACGAGCAGTACTTC.

This sequence joins TRBV24-1 and TRBJ2-1, with D possibly matching TRBD1 (5 bases). V was shortened by 4 bases and J by 9 bases, with 15 bases between the two germline ends. CDR1 and CDR2 (germline): KGHDR, SFDVKD. The CDR3 consists of 14 residues. CDR3 bases: TGTGCCACCAGTGAGCACAGGTCCCCGAGTGAGCAGTTCTTC. Residues: CATSEHRSPSEQFF.

As for this clone: Other DNA sequences of this sample code for an identical CDR3. This rearrangement joins TRBV6-5 to TRBJ2-7; 7 nucleotides align to TRBD1. The length of the CDR3 is 13 residues. Per germline, CDR1 MNHEY and CDR2 SVGAGI. The V gene end was trimmed by 4 bases and the J gene end by 7 bases; junction bases not matched to a gene: 7. CDR3 coding DNA: TGTGCCAGCAGTTTAGACAGGGTAGGGGAGCAGTACTTC. As protein: CASSLDRVGEQYF.

The V call is TRBV18, the J call TRBJ2-7, with D perhaps matching TRBD2 (6 bases). Trimming shortened V by 1 base and J by 5 bases, and 15 bases separated the two germline ends. The CDR3 covers 15 residues. The germline gives CDR1 KGHSH, CDR2 LQKENI. The CDR3 coding sequence is TGTGCCAGCTCACCACGGTACGGGGGAAGTAACGAGCAGTACTTC. It specifies CASSPRYGGSNEQYF.

This CDR3 is CASSQDGQGGTEAFF. CDR3 nucleotide sequence: TGCGCCAGCAGCCAAGATGGACAGGGGGGCACTGAAGCTTTCTTT. The V gene is TRBV4-3, the J gene TRBJ1-1; 10 nucleotides align to TRBD1. The CDR3 extends over 15 amino acids. Germline CDR1 reads LGHNA; CDR2 reads YSLEER. With 0 bases clipped from V and 4 bases from J, the junction kept 2 bases outside the gene matches.

The chain carries TRBV6-5 and TRBJ2-7; 14 positions match TRBD2. The CDR3 has 14 amino acids. Per germline, CDR1 MNHEY and CDR2 SVGAGI. The trim removed 6 bases at V and 6 bases at J, leaving 4 bases unmatched. For the CDR3, the DNA is TGTGCCAGCAGCCGACTAGCGGGAGGGGGCGAGCAGTACTTC. Its translation is CASSRLAGGGEQYF.

This clone showed up just once. The J gene is TRBJ2-1, the V gene TRBV10-3; D call uncertain. CDR1 is ENHRY and CDR2 is SYGVKD in the germline V gene. This CDR3 contains 14 residues. With 0 bases removed from V and 2 bases from J, the gap between germline ends came to 5 bases. The CDR3 reads CAISESRTYNEQFF. The DNA of the CDR3 is TGTGCCATCAGTGAGTCGCGAACCTACAATGAGCAGTTCTTC.

With regard to this clone: Distinct nucleotide sequences in the sample also encode this CDR3. This sequence joins TRBV19 and TRBJ2-3; D uncertain. This CDR3 comprises 13 residues. Trimming removed 3 bases at V and 1 base at J, with 5 bases between. Per the germline V gene, CDR1 is LNHDA and CDR2 is SQIVND (reference sequence). CDR3 bases: TGTGCCAGTAGTATTCAGGGCACAGATACGCAGTATTTT. Its translation: CASSIQGTDTQYF. Full variable domain (missing parts from reference TRBV19 and TRBJ2-3): DGGITQSPKYLFRKEGQNVTLSCEQNLNHDAMYWYRQDPGQGLRLIYYSQIVNDFQKGDIAEGYSVSREKKESFPLTVTSAQKNPTAFYLCASSIQGTDTQYFGPGTRLTVL.